This TCR beta chain comes out of a study of identical twins. Study-level results: The presence of invariant MAIT and iNKT cells could partly confound analyses of zero-insertion sequences. Weaker excess sharing between twins was seen in beta out-of-frame sequences.

Donors were all healthy Caucasians. This clonotype was counted between two and nine times. The antigen is undetermined. Trimming pared 5 bases from V and 0 bases from J, leaving 9 bases between. Germline CDR1 and CDR2: SEHNR and FQNEAQ (reference sequence). This CDR3 comprises 14 residues. A universal primer binding site was introduced by template switching. The final cDNA contained unique molecular identifiers. MiXCR, run by TCRdb on the 5' RACE reads, gives a single entry per CDR3 protein. Among 700,000 to 950,000 distinct CDR3 sequences listed, around 12% were seen once. The sample also formed part of further work on yellow fever vaccine responses in identical twins.

The receptor was derived from a woman in her late teens or twenties in good health. The chain links TRBV7-9 to TRBJ2-3; D is ambiguous. Sequenced sample: PBMCs. CDR3 residues: CASSPNWSTDTQYF. The CDR3 DNA sequence: TGTGCCAGCAGCCCCAATTGGAGCACAGATACGCAGTATTTT.